This TCR beta chain was found in a study of blood T cell repertoires in COVID-19. About the research overall: From T cells, B-cell-depleted T cells, or PBMCs came the material, which was cDNA or gDNA.

The authors' processing: Nucleated cell counts were estimated from reference gene primer amplification. The protocol was immunoSEQ multiplex PCR, while the TCRdb copy is restricted to in-frame clones and leaves out a portion. That table supplies the V and J calls and clone size; D and trimming were determined from the DNA. The sample includes some 80,000 clones, 86% of them seen just once. This clone was detected only a few times. This CDR3 spans 15 amino acids. Per the germline V gene, CDR1 is SGHNT and CDR2 is YYREEE (reference sequence). Trimming cost V 3 bases and J 1 base, with 8 bases left between them.

The sequence derives from a man aged 45-60 years with active or convalescent COVID-19. The V and J genes are TRBV5-4 and TRBJ2-6; D possibly corresponds to TRBD2 (6 bases). Sequencing was carried out using peripheral blood. In DNA form, the CDR3 reads TGTGCCAGCAGCTGGGCGGGGTCTGGGGCCAACGTCCTGACTTTC. Its protein product is CASSWAGSGANVLTF. The variable domain in full, with the rest retrieved from reference TRBV5-4 and TRBJ2-6, is ETGVTQSPTHLIKTRGQQVTLRCSSQSGHNTVSWYQQALGQGPQFIFQYYREEENGRGNFPPRFSGLQFPNYSSELNVNALELDDSALYLCASSWAGSGANVLTFGAGSRLTVL.